This entry lists 19 T cell receptor beta chains sequenced from one sample in a study of T cells in women clearing cervical HPV infection. Libraries were prepared by immunoSEQ multiplex PCR; TCRdb keeps only in-frame clonotypes and omits some of them. The sample table includes some 39,000 clones. The sample consisted of blood buffy coat. The receptor source for this set is a woman between 18 and 69 years old with a cervical HPV16 infection that either progressed to CIN3+ or cleared (not recorded which).

On this clone itself: With the read ending 3 residues before the CDR3 end, the germline J gene is used to fill in that end. The chain employs TRBV5-4 and TRBJ1-1; 9 bases are a match to TRBD1. This CDR3 spans 14 amino acids. CDR1 SGHNT and CDR2 YYREEE come from the germline V gene (reference sequence). J gave up 7 bases and V 2 bases, and 6 bases lay outside the gene matches. The part of the CDR3 DNA that was read is TGTGCCAGCAGCTTACAGGGGGCGATCAATGAA. Amino acids: CASSLQGAINE. In full, the CDR3 is CASSLQGAINEAFF.

For this clone: The read terminates 3 residues ahead of where the CDR3 ends, so the germline J gene completes it. J is TRBJ1-2 and V is TRBV20-1; D may be TRBD1 (6 bases). Deletions cut 3 bases from V and 7 bases from J, with 18 bases between. Looked up from germline, CDR1 is DFQATT and CDR2 is SNEGSKA (reference sequence). This CDR3 is built from 14 residues. CDR3 loop: CSASRDGGSAGYTF. The sequenced CDR3 bases are TGCAGTGCTAGTCGAGATGGGGGCTCGGCTGGC.

As to this clone: The CDR3 end falls 3 residues outside the read, so it is completed with the germline J gene. The chain recombines TRBV24-1 with TRBJ1-4; the match to TRBD1 covers 9 bases. The CDR3 runs 15 residues. Per the germline V gene, CDR1 is KGHDR and CDR2 is SFDVKD. CDR3 DNA (partial): TGTGCCACCAGTGATTCGAGGGGACAGGGCGGGGAA. Translation: CATSDSRGQGGE. The full CDR3 sequence reads CATSDSRGQGGELFF.

A remark on this clone: The read halts 3 residues ahead of the CDR3 end, with the missing end drawn from the germline J gene. The chain combines TRBV20-1 with TRBJ2-3; D may be TRBD2 (6 bases). CDR1 DFQATT and CDR2 SNEGSKA come from the germline V gene (reference sequence). Trimming took 0 bases from V and 4 from J, leaving 14 bases between them. The CDR3 runs 15 residues. This chain's CDR3 is CSAREGGIESDTQYF. CDR3 DNA, as far as it was read: TGCAGTGCTAGAGAGGGCGGGATCGAATCAGATACG.

A word on this clone: The read ends 3 residues early relative to the CDR3; the germline J gene fills the gap. The chain joins TRBV20-1 to TRBJ1-1, with 7 bases aligning to TRBD1. The CDR3 covers 13 residues. V shed 4 bases, J shed 2 bases, and the junction held 4 bases outside the gene matches. Per the germline V gene, CDR1 is DFQATT and CDR2 is SNEGSKA (reference sequence). Here the CDR3 reads CSATDRDNTEAFF. The part of the CDR3 DNA that was read is TGCAGTGCTACCGACAGGGACAACACTGAA.

CDR3 protein: CASRGGSPSNQPQHF. Incomplete CDR3 DNA: TGTGCCAGTAGGGGGGGGAGCCCAAGCAATCAGCCC. The rearrangement links TRBV19 to TRBJ1-5, with D possibly TRBD1 on 5 matching bases. From the germline J gene comes the end of the CDR3, since the read stops 3 residues before it. Per the germline V gene, CDR1 is LNHDA and CDR2 is SQIVND (reference sequence). CDR3 length: 15 residues. Trimming left V 6 bases short and J 1 base short, with 13 bases between. Supplemented by reference TRBV19 and TRBJ1-5, the full variable domain reads DGGITQSPKYLFRKEGQNVTLSCEQNLNHDAMYWYRQDPGQGLRLIYYSQIVNDFQKGDIAEGYSVSREKKESFPLTVTSAQKNPTAFYLCASRGGSPSNQPQHFGDGTRLSIL.

With respect to this clone: The read stops 3 residues short of the end of the CDR3; the missing end is completed from the germline J gene. V gene TRBV12-3 or TRBV12-4 combines with J gene TRBJ2-1, with TRBD1 matching 9 bases. The trim removed 6 bases at V and 5 bases at J, leaving 8 bases unmatched. The CDR3 extends over 15 amino acids. The CDR3 bases that were read are TGTGCCAGCAGCCAAATAGGGACAGGGAACAATGAG. This translates into CASSQIGTGNNE. The complete CDR3 reads CASSQIGTGNNEQFF.

Concerning this clone: The read terminates 3 residues before the CDR3 end, so the remaining end is supplied by the germline J gene. This chain links TRBV12-3 or TRBV12-4 with TRBJ1-3, with D perhaps matching TRBD1 (5 bases). With 6 bases removed from V and 2 bases from J, the gap between germline ends came to 14 bases. CDR3 length: 15 residues. CDR3 DNA (partial): TGTGCCAGCAGCCCCGACAGCGCAACTGGAAACACC. It encodes CASSPDSATGNT. The full CDR3 reads CASSPDSATGNTIYF.

As for this clone: The read finishes 3 residues shy of the CDR3 end, and the germline J gene is used to complete it. The chain combines TRBV13 with TRBJ2-7; 14 bases are a match to TRBD2. This CDR3 is built from 14 residues. Trimming removed 4 bases from V and 6 bases from J; junction bases left unmatched: 2. In germline, CDR1 is PRHDT, CDR2 FYEKMQ (reference sequence). Partial CDR3 DNA: TGTGCCAGCAGCTCCGGGACTAGCGGGAGCGAG. Its translation is CASSSGTSGSE. The CDR3 in its entirety is CASSSGTSGSEQYF.

Comments on this clone: The observed sequence ends 3 residues before the CDR3 terminus, with the missing tail filled in from the germline J gene. This chain uses TRBV20-1 with TRBJ1-2; 8 nucleotides align to TRBD1. This CDR3 has 14 amino acids. Trimming removed 8 bases from V and 4 bases from J; junction bases left unmatched: 12. Germline CDR1 is DFQATT and CDR2 is SNEGSKA (reference sequence). The covered CDR3 bases are TGCAGTCCCGATGAGGCAGGGGGCAGCTATGGC. Translation: CSPDEAGGSYG. The whole CDR3 protein reads CSPDEAGGSYGYTF.

Notes on this clone: The read terminates 3 residues ahead of where the CDR3 ends, so the germline J gene completes it. The chain is built from TRBV7-9 and TRBJ1-2, with a weak D call TRBD1 (5 bases). Trimming removed 1 base from V and 6 bases from J, with 15 bases in between. From germline, CDR1 is SEHNR and CDR2 FQNEAQ (reference sequence). The CDR3 covers 15 residues. CDR3 bases read: TGTGCCAGCAGCTTAGTCAGCCAGGGAAGGGATGGC. Translating it yields CASSLVSQGRDG. The entire CDR3 sequence reads CASSLVSQGRDGYTF. The full variable domain, rest sourced from reference TRBV7-9 and TRBJ1-2, is DTGVSQNPRHKITKRGQNVTFRCDPISEHNRLYWYRQTLGQGPEFLTYFQNEAQLEKSRLLSDRFSAERPKGSFSTLEIQRTEQGDSAMYLCASSLVSQGRDGYTFGSGTRLTVV.

A note on this clone: The CDR3 end lies 3 residues beyond the end of the read and is filled in from the germline J gene. The V gene is TRBV2, the J gene TRBJ2-7, with D perhaps being TRBD1 or TRBD2 (6 bases each). The CDR3 is made up of 14 amino acids. The V gene lost 7 bases and the J gene lost 1 base, with 14 bases spanning the gap. Germline V gives CDR1 SNHLY, CDR2 FYNNEI. The CDR3 bases that were read are TGTGCCAGCAAAGGCAGGGGAGGATCCTACGAG. This translates into CASKGRGGSYE. In full, the CDR3 is CASKGRGGSYEQYF.

Of note for this clone: The CDR3 end falls 3 residues outside the read, so it is completed with the germline J gene. V and J are TRBV7-9 and TRBJ1-5; the D is unclear. The CDR3 has 12 amino acids. From germline, CDR1 is SEHNR and CDR2 FQNEAQ (reference sequence). Trimming cost V 1 base and J 9 bases, with 7 bases left between them. The CDR3 spells CASSLGSGPQHF. The CDR3 bases that were read are TGTGCCAGCAGCTTAGGTTCAGGGCCC.

To note about this clone: The CDR3 extends 3 residues past the end of the read, so its final part is completed from the germline J gene. V usage is TRBV30 and J usage is TRBJ1-2, with D unclear. Germline CDR1 GTSNPN, CDR2 SVGIG (reference sequence). Trimming shortened V by 1 base and J by 4 bases, and 4 bases separated the two germline ends. This CDR3 contains 11 residues. This CDR3 reads CAWSGGYGYTF. The sequenced CDR3 bases are TGTGCCTGGAGTGGAGGCTATGGC.

Worth noting for this clone: The CDR3 goes on 3 residues after the read ends, and that part is filled in from the germline J gene. The chain combines TRBV7-3 with TRBJ2-1; 8 nucleotides agree with TRBD2. This CDR3 contains 16 residues. Germline loops: CDR1 SGHTA, CDR2 FQGTGA. With 5 bases clipped from V and 5 bases from J, the junction kept 11 bases outside the gene matches. The DNA read from the CDR3 is TGTGCCAGCAGCCCTAACCCGGGGGGGGGAAACAATGAG. Translated: CASSPNPGGGNNE. The CDR3, in full, reads CASSPNPGGGNNEQFF.

CDR3 region: CASSLGEGVGYGYTF. The DNA read from the CDR3 is TGTGCCAGCAGCTTAGGCGAAGGGGTAGGCTATGGC. This chain connects TRBV11-2 to TRBJ1-2; D is possibly TRBD1 (5 bases). The CDR3 end lies 3 residues beyond the end of the read and is filled in from the germline J gene. The CDR3 is 15 residues long. The ends were cut back, 1 base at V and 4 bases at J, with 13 bases in the middle. From germline, CDR1 is SGHAT and CDR2 FQNNGV.

Of note for this clone: The CDR3 extends 3 residues past the end of the read, so its final part is completed from the germline J gene. The chain joins TRBV5-1 to TRBJ2-3; the D gene is possibly TRBD2 (5 bases). V was cut by 4 bases and J by 4 bases, with 25 bases left in between. The germline gives CDR1 SGHRS, CDR2 YFSETQ. The CDR3 runs 18 residues. CDR3 DNA, as far as it was read: TGCGCCAGCAGCCAACTAGGCTCTCCGGGAATCGGCGCAGATACG. As protein: CASSQLGSPGIGADT. The full CDR3 protein is CASSQLGSPGIGADTQYF.

A remark on this clone: The sequenced fragment ends 3 residues before the CDR3 boundary, so the rest is inferred from the germline J gene. V and J are TRBV12-5 and TRBJ2-7, with TRBD1 as a possible D gene (6 bases). The CDR3 is made up of 18 amino acids. CDR1 and CDR2 (germline): LGHNT, FRNRAP. V was clipped by 2 bases and J by 3 bases, with 23 bases between them. CDR3 DNA, as far as it was read: TGTGCTAGTGGTTTGCCCAGGACAGCACCGTTAATATTCTACGAG. This translates into CASGLPRTAPLIFYE. The whole CDR3 is CASGLPRTAPLIFYEQYF.

Comment on this clone: One end of the junction fails to match germline, which may point to a read error. The CDR3 goes on 3 residues after the read ends, and that part is filled in from the germline J gene. The rearrangement links TRBV4-2 to TRBJ2-1, with D possibly TRBD2 on 6 matching bases. The CDR3 spans 17 residues. Germline V gives CDR1 LGHNA, CDR2 YNFKEQ. CDR3 region: CASSQDSPGEAYNEQFF. CDR3 DNA, as far as it was read: TGCGCCAGCAGCCAAGACTCCCCGGGGGAGGCCTACAATGAG.